This T cell receptor (beta chain) was sequenced in a study of T-cell reconstitution after alpha-beta-depleted transplantation in children. The CDR3 covers 16 residues. CDR1 and CDR2 from the germline V gene are SGHTA and FQGNSA. The junction had 4 bases not matched to a gene; V was cut back by 1 base and J by 1 base. Unique molecular identifiers were incorporated when the TCRbeta library was constructed. TCRdb reanalysed the PCR reads using MiXCR and keeps one entry per CDR3 protein. The sample holds roughly 590,000 distinct CDR3 sequences, roughly 17% seen once. The clonotype originates from a human donor who donated a stem cell graft to a child with acute myeloid leukemia. The sequencing used PBMCs from the stem cell graft donor, collected from the stem cell graft. J is TRBJ2-3 and V is TRBV7-2, with TRBD2 matching 8 bases. The CDR3 nucleotides read TGTGCCAGCAGCTTAGGGGCAGCGGGGGGCACAGATACGCAGTATTTT. Protein: CASSLGAAGGTDTQYF.